The 19 T cell receptor beta chains below all came from one sample that was sequenced in a study of blood T cells in healthy people across ages (dated by TCRdb to about 2015). Library method: 5' RACE. TCRdb records Illumina HiSeq 2500 as the sequencer. A second about 7 to 12 cycle PCR used a sample-barcoded 5' primer and a J-beta primer mix. Clones were called with MiXCR by TCRdb after fastp trimmed the public reads at Q25, and only in-frame beta chains were retained. A single entry per CDR3 protein holds the most common genes and DNA from its merged rows. This sample lists 600,000 to 1,000,000 distinct CDR3 sequences; 20% to 30% were detected once. 3% to 4.5% of the sample lies in the top ten. The sample was also reused in another study, on T cells of mothers and their children.

The sequenced sample was blood. The receptors originated from a boy between 5 and 17 years old in good health.

The gene calls are TRBV24-1 and TRBJ2-5; perhaps TRBD1 as D (6 bases). The better agreement between TRBJ2-7 and the DNA end casts doubt on the J call. Germline V gives CDR1 KGHDR, CDR2 SFDVKD. The CDR3 length is 14 residues. CDR3 loop: CATSDFRTAYEQYF. DNA of the CDR3: TGTGCCACCAGTGATTTTCGGACAGCCTACGAGCAGTACTTC.

J is TRBJ2-4 and V is TRBV29-1; tentative D call: TRBD2 (6 bases). The germline V and J ends were trimmed by 3 bases and 8 bases, with 17 bases remaining between them. The germline V gene has CDR1 SQVTM and CDR2 ANQGSEA. The CDR3 is made up of 14 amino acids. CDR3 loop: CSVDSQERRDIQYF. CDR3 bases: TGCAGCGTTGATTCGCAGGAACGGAGGGACATTCAGTACTTC.

The chain links TRBV7-2 to TRBJ2-3; D ambiguous. This CDR3 comprises 16 residues. The germline gives CDR1 SGHTA, CDR2 FQGNSA. V shed 4 bases and J shed 2 bases, with 16 bases lying between them. The CDR3 DNA follows: TGTGCCAGCAGCTCACAAGCTGACCTCACCACAGATACGCAGTATTTT. Translation gives CASSSQADLTTDTQYF.

This clonotype was seen a handful of times. This sequence joins TRBV6-2 or TRBV6-3 and TRBJ1-4; no clear D. The CDR3 extends over 16 amino acids. Trimming took off 2 bases at V and 5 bases at J, with 15 bases between the two ends. The V gene's germline CDR1 is MNHEY and CDR2 SVGEGT. The CDR3 DNA follows: TGTGCCAGCAGTTACCGAATCAAGCGCCAGAATGAAAAACTGTTTTTT. It translates to CASSYRIKRQNEKLFF.

This clonotype was detected only a few times. The rearrangement uses TRBV20-1 and TRBJ1-1; D gene unclear. The CDR3 totals 14 residues. Deletions cut 6 bases from V and 0 bases from J, with 14 bases between. Germline lookup yields CDR1 DFQATT and CDR2 SNEGSKA (reference sequence). The CDR3 protein is CSARRYGLNTEAFF. The CDR3 DNA reads as TGCAGTGCCCGTCGTTACGGACTGAACACTGAAGCTTTCTTT.

J is TRBJ2-6 and V is TRBV28; D unclear. The length of the CDR3 is 19 residues. The germline V gene encodes CDR1 MDHEN and CDR2 SYDVKM. Trimming cost V 4 bases and J 3 bases, with 22 bases left between them. The CDR3: CASSSALTDGPNGANVLTF. The DNA for the CDR3 is TGTGCCAGCAGTTCGGCTTTAACGGACGGGCCCAATGGGGCCAACGTCCTGACTTTC.

In its sample, this clonotype was seen a few times. The chain links TRBV20-1 to TRBJ2-1; D not certain. CDR1 and CDR2 (germline): DFQATT, SNEGSKA (reference sequence). The CDR3 extends over 14 amino acids. With 2 bases removed from V and 6 bases from J, the gap between germline ends came to 14 bases. DNA for the CDR3: TGCAGTGCTAGACTCGGAGAACTTGGCAATGAGCAGTTCTTC. This gives the protein CSARLGELGNEQFF.

This clonotype was seen more than once but under ten times. The chain combines TRBV6-2 or TRBV6-3 with TRBJ2-5; the D gene is possibly TRBD1 (6 bases). Germline CDR1 is MNHEY and CDR2 is SVGEGT. This CDR3 comprises 14 residues. V gave up 4 bases and J gave up 2 bases, with 11 bases separating them. The CDR3 nucleotides read TGTGCCAGCAGTTTCCAAGGGGGACAAGAGACCCAGTACTTC. This sequence encodes CASSFQGGQETQYF.

The table lists this clonotype with a few counts. The chain couples TRBV12-3 or TRBV12-4 to TRBJ1-5, with 7 bases lining up with TRBD1. Trimming cost V 5 bases and J 0 bases; bases outside gene matches: 4. CDR3 size: 15 residues. CDR3 bases: TGTGCCAGCAGTCCGACAGGGAGTAGCAATCAGCCCCAGCATTTT. Amino acid sequence: CASSPTGSSNQPQHF.

V usage is TRBV7-6 and J usage is TRBJ2-4, with 10 nucleotides matching TRBD1. Germline values: CDR1 SGHVS, CDR2 FNYEAQ. V was clipped by 5 bases and J by 14 bases; unmatched bases: 15. The CDR3 is 15 residues long. CDR3 loop: CASSPLFAGQGNEYF. The CDR3 nucleotides are TGTGCCAGCAGCCCCCTCTTCGCGGGACAGGGGAACGAGTACTTC.

This clonotype appeared a few times. This sequence joins TRBV20-1 and TRBJ2-7, with D perhaps TRBD1 (6 bases). The CDR3 is 12 residues long. V shed 3 bases and J shed 4 bases, with 10 bases lying between them. Germline CDR1 reads DFQATT; CDR2 reads SNEGSKA (reference sequence). CDR3 sequence reads: CSASLRGYEQYF. The DNA for the CDR3 is TGCAGTGCTAGTCTCAGGGGTTACGAGCAGTACTTC.

V and J are TRBV7-2 and TRBJ2-5; 9 nucleotides line up with TRBD1. Germline V CDR1 and CDR2: SGHTA, FQGNSA. Unmatched junction bases numbered 8, after V lost 4 bases and J lost 5 bases. The CDR3 runs to 15 residues. Here the CDR3 DNA reads TGTGCCAGCAGCTGGGGGGACAGGGCGGATGAGACCCAGTACTTC. It yields the protein CASSWGDRADETQYF. The full variable domain, completed using reference TRBV7-2 and TRBJ2-5, is GAGVSQSPSNKVTEKGKDVELRCDPISGHTALYWYRQSLGQGLEFLIYFQGNSAPDKSGLPSDRFSAERTGGSVSTLTIQRTQQEDSAVYLCASSWGDRADETQYFGPGTRLLVL.

A note on this clonotype: A much larger clone differs from this one at a single base, so this may be a read error. The CDR3 DNA is TGCGCCAGCGGCCGGGGACTAGCGGCGTATCCAGATACGCAGTATTTT. This codes for CASGRGLAAYPDTQYF. This chain joins TRBV4-3 and TRBJ2-3; 11 nucleotides align to TRBD2. This CDR3 has 16 amino acids. With 8 bases clipped from V and 4 bases from J, the junction kept 11 bases outside the gene matches. CDR1 LGHNA and CDR2 YSLEER come from the germline V gene.

The rearrangement joins TRBV5-1 to TRBJ2-7, with D possibly matching TRBD2 (7 bases). CDR3 size: 15 residues. Germline CDR1 SGHRS, CDR2 YFSETQ. V shed 0 bases and J shed 7 bases, with 17 bases lying between them. CDR3 residues: CASSLGTAGAEEQYF. The CDR3 DNA follows: TGCGCCAGCAGCTTGGGGACCGCGGGGGCGGAGGAGCAGTACTTC. Filled out from reference TRBV5-1 and TRBJ2-7, the complete variable domain reads KAGVTQTPRYLIKTRGQQVTLSCSPISGHRSVSWYQQTPGQGLQFLFEYFSETQRNKGNFPGRFSGRQFSNSRSEMNVSTLELGDSALYLCASSLGTAGAEEQYFGPGTRLTVT.

This chain links TRBV7-9 with TRBJ1-5, with 7 bases lining up with TRBD1. The CDR3 loop spans 13 amino acids. Germline V gene sequence: CDR1 SEHNR, CDR2 FQNEAQ (reference sequence). The trim removed 5 bases at V and 4 bases at J, leaving 2 bases unmatched. CDR3 nucleotide sequence: TGTGCCAGCAGCACAGGGGAGAATCAGCCCCAGCATTTT. It encodes CASSTGENQPQHF. The variable domain in full, completed from reference TRBV7-9 and TRBJ1-5, reads DTGVSQNPRHKITKRGQNVTFRCDPISEHNRLYWYRQTLGQGPEFLTYFQNEAQLEKSRLLSDRFSAERPKGSFSTLEIQRTEQGDSAMYLCASSTGENQPQHFGDGTRLSIL.

V is TRBV7-2 and J is TRBJ2-5; 9 nucleotides align to TRBD2. Trimming cost V 5 bases and J 5 bases; bases outside gene matches: 12. This CDR3 comprises 16 residues. Looked up from germline, CDR1 is SGHTA and CDR2 is FQGNSA. The CDR3: CASSPSTSGGEETQYF. CDR3 DNA sequence: TGTGCCAGCAGCCCCTCGACTAGCGGAGGGGAGGAGACCCAGTACTTC.

This clonotype has a handful of counts. The chain carries TRBV29-1 and TRBJ2-1; TRBD1 matches at 9 bases. The CDR3 consists of 14 residues. V shed 6 bases, J shed 5 bases, and the junction held 8 bases outside the gene matches. CDR1 and CDR2 (germline): SQVTM, ANQGSEA. CDR3 region: CSVLRDRAHNEQFF. Written as DNA, the CDR3 is TGCAGCGTGTTACGGGACAGGGCCCACAATGAGCAGTTCTTC.

There are a few counts of this clonotype. The chain links TRBV20-1 to TRBJ2-4; unclear D gene. V lost 3 bases to trimming and J lost 3 bases, with 12 bases between them. CDR3 size: 14 residues. Germline CDR1 reads DFQATT; CDR2 reads SNEGSKA (reference sequence). The CDR3 coding sequence is TGCAGTGCTAGTGTAGGCCGGTTCAAAAACATTCAGTACTTC. It yields the protein CSASVGRFKNIQYF.

This clonotype was detected a few times. This chain joins TRBV14 and TRBJ1-1, with TRBD1 as a possible D gene (6 bases). Looked up from germline, CDR1 is SGHDN and CDR2 is FVKESK. Trimming cost V 8 bases and J 1 base, with 11 bases left between them. The CDR3 is made up of 13 amino acids. CDR3 DNA: TGTGCCAGCGGGACAACAAAGAACACTGAAGCTTTCTTT. Translation: CASGTTKNTEAFF. Full variable domain (missing parts from reference TRBV14 and TRBJ1-1): EAGVTQFPSHSVIEKGQTVTLRCDPISGHDNLYWYRRVMGKEIKFLLHFVKESKQDESGMPNNRFLAERTGGTYSTLKVQPAELEDSGVYFCASGTTKNTEAFFGQGTRLTVV.